The rows below give T cell receptor beta chains drawn from one sample of a study of blood T cell repertoires in COVID-19. TCRdb's table, derived via immunoSEQ multiplex PCR, lists solely in-frame clones and lacks some. The table shows approximately 250,000 clones, with 91% occurring only once. The source material was PBMCs or T cells enriched from blood (not recorded which). The receptors stem from a man aged 35-49 years who had been exposed to COVID-19. CDR3s include the opening cysteine and the closing phenylalanine or tryptophan. Each record gives: J gene, V gene, CDR3 protein.

j_gene: TRBJ2-5
v_gene: TRBV24-1
CDR3aa: CATSDHGTSGRETQYF

j_gene: TRBJ2-3
v_gene: TRBV10-3
CDR3aa: CAIGTEHTDTQYF

j_gene: TRBJ1-4
v_gene: TRBV24-1
CDR3aa: CATSDTTGTPTEKLFF

j_gene: TRBJ1-1
v_gene: TRBV19
CDR3aa: CASSSRPFEAFF

j_gene: TRBJ1-1
v_gene: TRBV30
CDR3aa: CAIRDRGEATEAFF

j_gene: TRBJ1-1
v_gene: TRBV7-8
CDR3aa: CASAPGLGTEAFF

j_gene: TRBJ2-1
v_gene: TRBV28
CDR3aa: CASSFPGSSYNEQFF

j_gene: TRBJ1-6
v_gene: TRBV28
CDR3aa: CASTSLGGDQNSPLHF

j_gene: TRBJ2-2
v_gene: TRBV12-3/TRBV12-4
CDR3aa: CASSTGLPGELFF

j_gene: TRBJ1-1
v_gene: TRBV18
CDR3aa: CASSPKTGGTEAFF

j_gene: TRBJ2-6
v_gene: TRBV6-4
CDR3aa: CASSRVSGANVLTF

j_gene: TRBJ1-1
v_gene: TRBV5-4
CDR3aa: CASSPSEGEAFF

j_gene: TRBJ2-3
v_gene: TRBV28
CDR3aa: CASSSRVAGTDTQYF

j_gene: TRBJ1-1
v_gene: TRBV3-1/TRBV3-2
CDR3aa: CASSQQGLGTEAFF

j_gene: TRBJ2-7
v_gene: TRBV5-1
CDR3aa: CASSRGQGQYF

j_gene: TRBJ1-4
v_gene: TRBV30
CDR3aa: CASETQGGPDEKLFF

j_gene: TRBJ1-3
v_gene: TRBV5-5
CDR3aa: CASSLLSGEFSGNTIYF

j_gene: TRBJ1-1
v_gene: TRBV28
CDR3aa: CASSFGRFTEAFF

j_gene: TRBJ2-4
v_gene: TRBV18
CDR3aa: CASSPWRERTPKNIQYF

j_gene: TRBJ1-2
v_gene: TRBV5-6
CDR3aa: CASSLGQGRGYTF

j_gene: TRBJ2-1
v_gene: TRBV4-3
CDR3aa: CASSQESADNEQFF

j_gene: TRBJ2-5
v_gene: TRBV5-4
CDR3aa: CASSLGQGETQYF

j_gene: TRBJ2-5
v_gene: TRBV15
CDR3aa: CATSTGTSKETQYF

j_gene: TRBJ1-2
v_gene: TRBV7-9
CDR3aa: CASSETGRGGYTF

j_gene: TRBJ2-7
v_gene: TRBV5-1
CDR3aa: CASKGQANSYEQYF

j_gene: TRBJ2-7
v_gene: TRBV7-9
CDR3aa: CASSLAGALYEQYF

j_gene: TRBJ2-5
v_gene: TRBV28
CDR3aa: CASSTDFKETQYF

j_gene: TRBJ1-4
v_gene: TRBV5-6
CDR3aa: CASSLDTSVKLFF

j_gene: TRBJ2-1
v_gene: TRBV5-1
CDR3aa: CASSPASGSDEQFF

j_gene: TRBJ2-5
v_gene: TRBV18
CDR3aa: CASSPGTSGRETQYF

j_gene: TRBJ2-3
v_gene: TRBV12-5
CDR3aa: CASGLGTGHSTDTQYF

j_gene: TRBJ2-5
v_gene: TRBV5-5
CDR3aa: CASSLDRASGTQETQYF

j_gene: TRBJ2-5
v_gene: TRBV14
CDR3aa: CASSHTRGSEETQYF

j_gene: TRBJ1-1
v_gene: TRBV30
CDR3aa: CAWTLNTEAFF

j_gene: TRBJ1-5
v_gene: TRBV2
CDR3aa: CASSGTGEFQPQHF

j_gene: TRBJ2-3
v_gene: TRBV3-1/TRBV3-2
CDR3aa: CASSPGDREDTQYF

j_gene: TRBJ2-4
v_gene: TRBV28
CDR3aa: CASMGTMKNIQYF

j_gene: TRBJ1-3
v_gene: TRBV11-3
CDR3aa: CASSSEDLRAGNTIYF

j_gene: TRBJ1-2
v_gene: TRBV18
CDR3aa: CASSLQGSAGYTF

j_gene: TRBJ1-1
v_gene: TRBV28
CDR3aa: CASTKPGTEAFF

j_gene: TRBJ2-1
v_gene: TRBV19
CDR3aa: CASKGQGAYNEQFF

j_gene: TRBJ2-7
v_gene: TRBV10-1
CDR3aa: CASKGQGLYEQYF

j_gene: TRBJ2-4
v_gene: TRBV7-2
CDR3aa: CASSLGQGLRNIQYF

j_gene: TRBJ2-1
v_gene: TRBV10-3
CDR3aa: CAISEDRVGNEQFF

j_gene: TRBJ2-1
v_gene: TRBV7-3
CDR3aa: CASSLAGGDEQFF

j_gene: TRBJ2-7
v_gene: TRBV4-1
CDR3aa: CASSQSDQLYEQYF

j_gene: TRBJ1-1
v_gene: TRBV6-5
CDR3aa: CASILMGQGGTPFF

j_gene: TRBJ1-5
v_gene: TRBV19
CDR3aa: CASSMPRQGKNQPQHF

j_gene: TRBJ1-1
v_gene: TRBV3-1/TRBV3-2
CDR3aa: CASSPGQHTEAFF

j_gene: TRBJ1-2
v_gene: TRBV5-1
CDR3aa: CASSLEGGHGYTF

j_gene: TRBJ2-3
v_gene: TRBV6-5
CDR3aa: CASSYRTTDTQYF